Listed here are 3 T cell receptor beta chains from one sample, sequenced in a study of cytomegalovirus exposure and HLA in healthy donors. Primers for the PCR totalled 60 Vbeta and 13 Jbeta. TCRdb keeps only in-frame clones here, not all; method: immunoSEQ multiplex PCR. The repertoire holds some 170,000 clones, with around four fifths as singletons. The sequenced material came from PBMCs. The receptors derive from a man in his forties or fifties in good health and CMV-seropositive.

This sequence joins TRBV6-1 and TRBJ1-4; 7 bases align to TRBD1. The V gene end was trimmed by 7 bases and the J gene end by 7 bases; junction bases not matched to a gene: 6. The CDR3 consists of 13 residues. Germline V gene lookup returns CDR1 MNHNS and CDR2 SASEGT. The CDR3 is CASIDRVGEKLFF. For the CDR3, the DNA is TGTGCCAGCATCGACAGGGTGGGTGAAAAACTGTTTTTT.

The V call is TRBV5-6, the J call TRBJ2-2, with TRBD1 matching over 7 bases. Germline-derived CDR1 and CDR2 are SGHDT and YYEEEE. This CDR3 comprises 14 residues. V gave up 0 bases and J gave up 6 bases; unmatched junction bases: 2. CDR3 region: CASSLEGAPGELFF. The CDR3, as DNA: TGTGCCAGCAGCTTGGAGGGGGCCCCCGGGGAGCTGTTTTTT.

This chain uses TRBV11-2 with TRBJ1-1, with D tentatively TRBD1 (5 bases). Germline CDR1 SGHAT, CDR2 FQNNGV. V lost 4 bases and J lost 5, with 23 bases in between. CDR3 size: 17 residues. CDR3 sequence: CASSSTGGGRGGTEAFF. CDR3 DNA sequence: TGTGCCAGCAGCTCAACGGGGGGTGGACGTGGGGGAACTGAAGCTTTCTTT. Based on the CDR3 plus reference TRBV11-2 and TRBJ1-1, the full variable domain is EAGVAQSPRYKIIEKRQSVAFWCNPISGHATLYWYQQILGQGPKLLIQFQNNGVVDDSQLPKDRFSAERLKGVDSTLKIQPAKLEDSAVYLCASSSTGGGRGGTEAFFGQGTRLTVV.